This T cell receptor beta chain was documented in a study of blood T cell repertoires in COVID-19. Looking at the study overall: Italy, Spain and the United States were the sources of the convalescent and acute COVID-19 samples. Sources were T cells, B-cell-depleted T cells, or PBMCs; the material itself was cDNA or gDNA.

Germline V lookup: CDR1 SGHVS, CDR2 FNYEAQ. The CDR3 extends over 17 amino acids. Trimming shortened V by 1 base and J by 8 bases, and 23 bases separated the two germline ends. Sequencing was performed with immunoSEQ multiplex PCR; in TCRdb, only in-frame clones are kept and a portion is missing. This sample has roughly 290,000 clones; approximately 85% occur once, and the top ten carry around 2.2%. The recovered donors of Cohort 3 showed two negative PCRs, clearance, or symptom resolution. Sample: PBMCs or T cells enriched from blood (not recorded which). The source of this sequence is a man younger than 45 who had recovered from COVID-19. The V and J genes are TRBV7-6 and TRBJ1-2, with D perhaps matching TRBD1 (6 bases). The CDR3, as DNA: TGTGCCAGCAGCTTAGGTCTGGGACAACGGGTCGAGCGGGGCTACACCTTC. This gives the protein CASSLGLGQRVERGYTF.